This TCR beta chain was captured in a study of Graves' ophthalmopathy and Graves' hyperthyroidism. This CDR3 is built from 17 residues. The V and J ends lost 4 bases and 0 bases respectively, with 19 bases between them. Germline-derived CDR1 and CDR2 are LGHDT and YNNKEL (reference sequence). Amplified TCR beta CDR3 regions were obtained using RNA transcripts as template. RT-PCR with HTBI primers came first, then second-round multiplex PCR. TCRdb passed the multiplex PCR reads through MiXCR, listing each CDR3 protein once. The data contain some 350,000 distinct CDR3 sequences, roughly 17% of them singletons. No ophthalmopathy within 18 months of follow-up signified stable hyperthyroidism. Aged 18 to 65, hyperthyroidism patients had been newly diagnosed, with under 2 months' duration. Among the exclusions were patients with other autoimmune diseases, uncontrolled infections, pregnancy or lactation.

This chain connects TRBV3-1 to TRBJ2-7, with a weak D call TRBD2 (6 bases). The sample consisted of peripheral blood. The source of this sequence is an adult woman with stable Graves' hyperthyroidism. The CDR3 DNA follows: TGTGCCAGCAGCCCGAAGTGGGCGGGGACTTCCTCCTACGAGCAGTACTTC. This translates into CASSPKWAGTSSYEQYF.